This section outlines one TCR beta chain sequence together with its context. In germline, CDR1 is MGHRA, CDR2 YSYEKL. Between the trimmed V and J ends, which lost 4 bases and 3 bases, there was a span of 12 bases. This CDR3 has 14 residues. Profiling relied on immunoSEQ multiplex PCR, and the TCRdb table lists in-frame clones only, not all of them. The top ten clones hold 1.5% to 2% of a sample with over 70,000 clones, roughly 90% of them seen once. The sample comes from a study of T cell changes during pregnancy in multiple sclerosis. The material sequenced was peripheral blood, taken in the first trimester of pregnancy. The receptor was isolated from a female donor in good health, enrolled as a control in a pregnancy study. The rearrangement links TRBV4-1 to TRBJ2-5; a possible D gene is TRBD1 (6 bases). The CDR3 spells CASSLRQAKETQYF. DNA of the CDR3: TGCGCCAGCAGCCTCCGACAGGCTAAAGAGACCCAGTACTTC.